This TCR beta chain came from a study of blood T cell repertoires in COVID-19. Germline V gene data show CDR1 as MNHEY and CDR2 as SVGAGI. The germline V and J ends were trimmed by 6 bases and 0 bases, with 12 bases remaining between them. CDR3 size: 15 residues. Profiled with immunoSEQ multiplex PCR; TCRdb holds only in-frame clones, not every one. The data contain 60,000 to 85,000 clones, around three quarters of them singletons. V gene TRBV6-5 combines with J gene TRBJ1-5, with D perhaps matching TRBD1 (6 bases). This clonotype was sampled from a human donor in a cohort sampled during active COVID-19. Sequenced material: peripheral blood. CDR3 DNA: TGTGCCAGCAGGGGAGACAGGTATAGCAATCAGCCCCAGCATTTT. As protein: CASRGDRYSNQPQHF.